A single sample is the source of the 27 T cell receptor beta chains below, sequenced in a study of CD8+ T cells in alopecia areata. TCR sequencing used cDNA made by reverse transcription of extracted RNA. The assay was immunoSEQ multiplex PCR, and TCRdb's table has in-frame clones only and misses some. Found here are roughly 100,000 clones, around 50% of them singletons; the top ten hold roughly 8.8%. Sequencing was carried out using CD4+ T cells sorted from blood. These receptors came from a human donor in good health.

V and J are TRBV7-2 and TRBJ2-3, with D maybe TRBD2 (5 bases). Germline lookup yields CDR1 SGHTA and CDR2 FQGNSA. This CDR3 is built from 13 residues. Trimming left V 7 bases short and J 4 bases short, with 12 bases between. The CDR3 DNA reads TGTGCCAGCAAAGAGGGTTGGGCAGATACGCAGTATTTT. It translates to CASKEGWADTQYF.

This clone occurred a few times. The rearrangement links TRBV30 to TRBJ2-1; 7 nucleotides agree with TRBD2. This CDR3 region has 16 residues. Germline V lookup: CDR1 GTSNPN, CDR2 SVGIG (reference sequence). The ends lost 0 bases at V and 10 bases at J; junction bases unmatched: 15. As DNA, the CDR3 is TGTGCCTGGAGTGTAAAATCCCCAACCGGGACTATGGAGCAGTTCTTC. Amino acids: CAWSVKSPTGTMEQFF.

The chain uses TRBV2 and TRBJ1-1; 7 bases are a match to TRBD1. The V gene's germline CDR1 is SNHLY and CDR2 FYNNEI. V lost 7 bases and J lost 0; bases outside the gene matches: 5. The CDR3 is 14 amino acids. The DNA of the CDR3 is TGTGCCAGCACGACAGGGATCATGAACACTGAAGCTTTCTTT. As protein: CASTTGIMNTEAFF.

The sample holds a few counts of this clone. V and J are TRBV29-1 and TRBJ2-7, with TRBD1 identical over 10 bases. In germline, CDR1 is SQVTM, CDR2 ANQGSEA. CDR3 length: 20 residues. V shed 4 bases, J shed 6 bases, and the junction held 27 bases outside the gene matches. The CDR3 protein is CSVGFRPGQGPLGVSGEQYF. Written as DNA, the CDR3 is TGCAGCGTTGGATTTAGACCGGGACAGGGGCCCCTTGGGGTCTCGGGCGAGCAGTACTTC.

This sequence joins TRBV15 and TRBJ2-1; D remains unclear. CDR3 size: 13 residues. Trimming took off 0 bases at V and 6 bases at J, with 6 bases between the two ends. CDR1 and CDR2 from the germline V gene are LNHNV and YYDKDF (reference sequence). CDR3 in amino acids: CATSREGSNEQFF. The CDR3 DNA is TGTGCCACCAGCAGAGAGGGAAGCAATGAGCAGTTCTTC.

This clone was observed a handful of times. The rearrangement uses TRBV4-2 and TRBJ2-6, with D possibly matching TRBD2 (6 bases). V lost 1 base to trimming and J lost 4 bases, with 20 bases between them. Germline lookup yields CDR1 LGHNA and CDR2 YNFKEQ. The CDR3 is 19 amino acids. The CDR3 region is CASSQVVSGSGLGANVLTF. DNA of the CDR3: TGTGCCAGCAGCCAAGTGGTGAGCGGGTCGGGCCTAGGGGCCAACGTCCTGACTTTC.

This clone was observed once. The J gene is TRBJ2-5, the V gene TRBV30; D could derive from TRBD1 or TRBD2 (6 bases each). The V gene's germline CDR1 is GTSNPN and CDR2 SVGIG (reference sequence). The CDR3 length is 12 residues. V was clipped by 3 bases and J by 9 bases, with 14 bases between them. For the CDR3, the DNA is TGTGCCTGGAGAGGGGGGTTGGGGGCCCAGTACTTC. This gives the protein CAWRGGLGAQYF.

The chain has TRBV11-2 and TRBJ2-3; D is unclear. CDR1 and CDR2 (germline): SGHAT, FQNNGV. Trimming removed 8 bases from V and 7 bases from J, with 7 bases in between. This CDR3 comprises 10 residues. The CDR3 is CASGENTQYF. The CDR3 DNA is TGTGCCAGCGGGGAAAATACGCAGTATTTT.

This chain uses TRBV7-2 with TRBJ1-5; TRBD1 aligns across 8 bases. The ends lost 3 bases at V and 6 bases at J; junction bases unmatched: 10. The CDR3 is 16 amino acids. CDR1 is SGHTA and CDR2 is FQGNSA in the germline V gene. The CDR3 reads CASSFASQGASQPQHF. The CDR3, as DNA: TGTGCCAGCAGCTTTGCATCCCAGGGGGCGAGTCAGCCCCAGCATTTT.

This clone was observed once. The chain employs TRBV5-1 and TRBJ2-1; 8 positions agree with TRBD1. The V and J ends lost 3 bases and 5 bases, in that order; junction bases with no gene match: 10. Looked up from germline, CDR1 is SGHRS and CDR2 is YFSETQ. CDR3 size: 16 residues. CDR3 protein: CASSYGHRTGNNEQFF. The CDR3 bases are TGCGCCAGCAGCTATGGACACAGGACAGGGAACAATGAGCAGTTCTTC.

The chain employs TRBV7-2 and TRBJ1-6; the D gene is possibly TRBD1 (5 bases). The germline V gene encodes CDR1 SGHTA and CDR2 FQGNSA. This CDR3 is 15 amino acids long. V was shortened by 3 bases and J by 7 bases, with 13 bases between the two germline ends. As DNA, the CDR3 is TGTGCCAGCAGCTTCCAGGCAGGGTTCAATTCACCCCTCCACTTT. This gives the protein CASSFQAGFNSPLHF.

The gene calls are TRBV4-1 and TRBJ2-3; D unclear. Germline assignment: CDR1 MGHRA and CDR2 YSYEKL. The CDR3 contains 13 residues. The germline V and J ends were trimmed by 6 bases and 1 base, with 8 bases remaining between them. CDR3 sequence: CASRGVGTDTQYF. CDR3 nucleotide sequence: TGCGCCAGCAGGGGTGTCGGCACAGATACGCAGTATTTT.

V and J are TRBV4-1 and TRBJ1-2; D uncertain. Germline V gives CDR1 MGHRA, CDR2 YSYEKL. This CDR3 comprises 15 residues. The V and J ends lost 3 bases and 2 bases respectively, with 13 bases between them. The CDR3 loop is CASSQARERNYGYTF. CDR3 coding DNA: TGCGCCAGCAGCCAGGCCCGGGAAAGGAACTATGGCTACACCTTC.

This clone was seen at least ten times. The gene calls are TRBV2 and TRBJ1-4, with D hard to call. Trimming cost V 7 bases and J 4 bases, with 13 bases left between them. Looked up from germline, CDR1 is SNHLY and CDR2 is FYNNEI. This CDR3 comprises 14 residues. The CDR3 DNA sequence: TGTGCCAGCATAAAGACCTGGGGTAATGAAAAACTGTTTTTT. Encoded protein: CASIKTWGNEKLFF.

In its sample, this clone was seen a few times. This chain joins TRBV29-1 and TRBJ2-2, with no clear D. This CDR3 has 14 residues. Per germline, CDR1 SQVTM and CDR2 ANQGSEA. V lost 4 bases, J lost 4 bases, and 13 bases lay in between. The CDR3 here is CSVGESAVTGELFF. The DNA for the CDR3 is TGCAGCGTTGGTGAATCGGCCGTCACCGGGGAGCTGTTTTTT.

This clone was counted a few times. The J gene is TRBJ2-1, the V gene TRBV6-4, with a tentative D call TRBD2 (6 bases). This CDR3 region has 15 residues. The V and J ends lost 6 bases and 3 bases respectively, with 15 bases between them. The V gene's germline CDR1 is MRHNA and CDR2 SNTAGT. CDR3 sequence (DNA): TGTGCCAGCAGACGCGGAGGGCCGAGCTACAATGAGCAGTTCTTC. Translated: CASRRGGPSYNEQFF.

This clone appeared a few times. The chain joins TRBV18 to TRBJ2-2; 8 nucleotides agree with TRBD2. This CDR3 is built from 16 residues. The V gene end was trimmed by 0 bases and the J gene end by 2 bases; junction bases not matched to a gene: 2. Germline V CDR1 and CDR2: KGHSH, LQKENI. CDR3 in DNA: TGTGCCAGCTCACCACCGAGCGGGGGCAACACCGGGGAGCTGTTTTTT. Translating gives CASSPPSGGNTGELFF.

DNA of the CDR3: TGTGCCAGCAGCTCAACCCCGACAGGGTCCGGGGAGCTGTTTTTT. It codes for CASSSTPTGSGELFF. The chain has TRBV6-5 and TRBJ2-2, with 7 bases that match TRBD1. The trim removed 6 bases at V and 6 bases at J, leaving 10 bases unmatched. Germline V gene data show CDR1 as MNHEY and CDR2 as SVGAGI. The CDR3 is 15 residues long.

The chain employs TRBV4-2 and TRBJ2-3, with D perhaps being TRBD1 or TRBD2 (5 bases each). With 4 bases removed from V and 0 bases from J, the gap between germline ends came to 17 bases. The V gene's germline CDR1 is LGHNA and CDR2 YNFKEQ. CDR3 length equals 17 residues. The CDR3 spells CASSRLLGDASTDTQYF. The CDR3 DNA is TGTGCCAGCAGCCGACTGTTAGGGGACGCTAGCACAGATACGCAGTATTTT.

The chain links TRBV19 to TRBJ2-1; D not resolved. The ends were cut back, 4 bases at V and 1 base at J, with 11 bases in the middle. Looked up from germline, CDR1 is LNHDA and CDR2 is SQIVND (reference sequence). This CDR3 contains 15 residues. The CDR3 coding sequence is TGTGCCAGTAGTACCGGACCGGTATCCTACAATGAGCAGTTCTTC. Translating it yields CASSTGPVSYNEQFF. Full variable domain (missing parts from reference TRBV19 and TRBJ2-1): DGGITQSPKYLFRKEGQNVTLSCEQNLNHDAMYWYRQDPGQGLRLIYYSQIVNDFQKGDIAEGYSVSREKKESFPLTVTSAQKNPTAFYLCASSTGPVSYNEQFFGPGTRLTVL.

The chain carries TRBV5-1 and TRBJ2-1, with TRBD2 as a possible D gene (7 bases). CDR3 length: 16 residues. V was cut by 0 bases and J by 7 bases, with 17 bases left in between. CDR1 and CDR2 (germline): SGHRS, YFSETQ. CDR3 coding DNA: TGCGCCAGCAGCTTGGGTGGCGGGGGCAGCTTGAATGAGCAGTTCTTC. This translates into CASSLGGGGSLNEQFF.

The chain has TRBV29-1 and TRBJ1-1; no definite D call. The V end was cut by 6 bases, the J end by 1 base, with 9 bases between. The CDR3 sequence is 12 residues long. CDR1 and CDR2 (germline): SQVTM, ANQGSEA. The CDR3 DNA sequence: TGCAGCGTCTTGATAGGGAACACTGAAGCTTTCTTT. Translation: CSVLIGNTEAFF.

V gene TRBV7-2 combines with J gene TRBJ1-6; maybe TRBD1 (6 bases). Germline values: CDR1 SGHTA, CDR2 FQGNSA. V lost 3 bases and J lost 7, with 10 bases in between. The CDR3 spans 14 residues. The CDR3 DNA sequence: TGTGCCAGCAGCTTTGGGGGCTACAATTCACCCCTCCACTTT. As protein: CASSFGGYNSPLHF.

J is TRBJ2-1 and V is TRBV7-9, with 9 bases aligning to TRBD1. V trimming: 5 bases; J trimming: 15 bases; junction bases outside the gene matches: 8. The CDR3 is made up of 12 amino acids. Per the germline V gene, CDR1 is SEHNR and CDR2 is FQNEAQ (reference sequence). This CDR3 reads CASSPDRDRAFF. The CDR3 nucleotides read TGTGCCAGCAGCCCCGACCGGGACAGGGCGTTCTTC.

The chain employs TRBV14 and TRBJ1-1, with D possibly matching TRBD1 (5 bases). Germline V gene data show CDR1 as SGHDN and CDR2 as FVKESK. The CDR3 is 13 amino acids. V was trimmed by 1 base and J by 11 bases, leaving 14 bases between them. CDR3 sequence: CASSQGLGPRAFF. DNA for the CDR3: TGTGCCAGCAGCCAAGGTTTGGGGCCTCGGGCTTTCTTT.

This clone was observed a few times. The chain is built from TRBV28 and TRBJ2-3; TRBD2 might be the D (7 bases). Germline CDR1 reads MDHEN; CDR2 reads SYDVKM. V was trimmed by 6 bases and J by 6 bases, leaving 22 bases between them. This CDR3 contains 16 residues. The CDR3: CASSEPGGGGPDTQYF. The CDR3 nucleotides are TGTGCCAGCAGCGAACCGGGGGGCGGGGGCCCGGATACGCAGTATTTT.

The CDR3 is CASSFRVSPLHF. Here the CDR3 DNA reads TGTGCCAGCAGTTTTCGGGTATCACCCCTCCACTTT. This chain joins TRBV28 and TRBJ1-6; the D is unclear. The germline V and J ends were trimmed by 3 bases and 10 bases, with 7 bases remaining between them. Germline CDR1 MDHEN, CDR2 SYDVKM. The CDR3 covers 12 residues.